This T cell receptor (beta chain) stems from a study of T-cell reconstitution after alpha-beta-depleted transplantation in children. Overall study results and limits: Once a year had passed after transplant, T-cell counts and diversity came mostly from newly produced T cells. From surviving recipient T cells and thymic progenitors came the high day-60 TCRbeta diversity observed in some patients. By about two months after transplant, alpha-beta T cells reportedly arose from several hundred graft clones that had expanded.

For this clonotype: Its antigen is still unknown.

The TCRbeta library incorporated unique molecular identifiers. TCRdb used MiXCR to reprocess the PCR reads, holding one entry per CDR3 protein. The table lists hundreds of thousands of distinct CDR3 sequences, less than 20% of them singletons. This CDR3 region has 15 residues. J lost 5 bases, V lost 0 bases, and 5 bases had no gene match. Germline values: CDR1 LNHNV, CDR2 YYDKDF (reference sequence). The TCR sequence derives from a male patient aged 10 to 17 who had a stem cell transplant for acute lymphoblastic leukemia, so the T cells may come from the graft donor. The specimen comprised PBMCs, mostly from graft donor cells, sampled 360 days after TCRalphabeta/CD19-depleted stem cell transplant. The J gene is TRBJ1-1, the V gene TRBV15; the match to TRBD1 covers 8 bases. CDR3 DNA: TGTGCCACCAGCAGAGACTCTGGACAGGGTACTGAAGCTTTCTTT. Amino acids: CATSRDSGQGTEAFF.